These 32 T cell receptor beta chains were sequenced from one sample in a study of cytomegalovirus exposure and HLA in healthy donors. The PCR ran on 60 Vbeta and 13 Jbeta primers. Produced via immunoSEQ multiplex PCR; TCRdb's table is partial and in-frame only. This table holds some 130,000 clones, around 81% found once. Sequencing was done on a sample of PBMCs. These receptors originate from a man aged 18 to 30 in good health and CMV-seronegative.

The chain uses TRBV29-1 and TRBJ1-4, with TRBD1 as a possible D gene (6 bases). Trimming stripped 4 bases from V and 7 bases from J, with 13 bases between. Germline V gene data show CDR1 as SQVTM and CDR2 as ANQGSEA. CDR3 size: 13 residues. CDR3 bases: TGCAGCGTTGCCCAGGGGTCAAGTGAAAAACTGTTTTTT. Translation: CSVAQGSSEKLFF.

This rearrangement joins TRBV7-6 to TRBJ1-5; tentative D call: TRBD1 (6 bases). The CDR3 is made up of 16 amino acids. Germline V CDR1 and CDR2: SGHVS, FNYEAQ. The V gene lost 5 bases and the J gene lost 0 bases, with 14 bases spanning the gap. The CDR3 region has the DNA TGTGCCAGCAGCCAGGCGGGGGGCACTAGCAATCAGCCCCAGCATTTT. This codes for CASSQAGGTSNQPQHF.

As concerns this clone: A junction end diverges from the germline sequence, so it may reflect a read error. The gene calls are TRBV27 and TRBJ2-7; D is uncertain. CDR3 length: 11 residues. The germline V gene encodes CDR1 MNHEY and CDR2 SMNVEV (reference sequence). The CDR3 loop reads CASSGRSFCHF. DNA for the CDR3: TGTGCCAGCAGTGGTCGGTCCTTTTGCCACTTC.

This clone was counted a few times. The chain carries TRBV4-3 and TRBJ1-1; TRBD1 matches 10 bases. From germline, CDR1 is LGHNA and CDR2 YSLEER. The length of the CDR3 is 16 residues. The ends lost 3 bases at V and 0 bases at J; junction bases unmatched: 4. The CDR3 DNA sequence: TGCGCCAGCAGCCAGGGACAGGGGAACATGAACACTGAAGCTTTCTTT. This translates into CASSQGQGNMNTEAFF.

A few counts support this clone. The rearrangement joins TRBV5-8 to TRBJ1-3, with 9 nucleotides matching TRBD1. Germline CDR1 and CDR2: SGHTS and YDEGEE. V gave up 0 bases and J gave up 4 bases; unmatched junction bases: 2. The CDR3 extends over 15 amino acids. The DNA of the CDR3 is TGTGCCAGCAGCTTGGACAGGGGGCGCGGAAACACCATATATTTT. As protein: CASSLDRGRGNTIYF.

This clone was seen a single time. The chain employs TRBV5-8 and TRBJ1-6; the D gene is possibly TRBD1 (5 bases). Germline lookup yields CDR1 SGHTS and CDR2 YDEGEE. V lost 0 bases and J 14 bases, leaving 27 bases between the germline ends. This CDR3 comprises 18 residues. The CDR3 DNA is TGTGCCAGCAGCTTGGCGTGGGGCAGGTCCCCCGAAGATTGGGCCCTCCACTTT. Protein: CASSLAWGRSPEDWALHF.

The rearrangement joins TRBV15 to TRBJ1-3; D is perhaps TRBD1 (6 bases). Trimming stripped 0 bases from V and 4 bases from J, with 13 bases between. The CDR3 is 16 amino acids. The V gene's germline CDR1 is LNHNV and CDR2 YYDKDF (reference sequence). The chain's CDR3 is CATSRDLQGLGNTIYF. DNA of the CDR3: TGTGCCACCAGCAGAGATCTTCAGGGGCTCGGAAACACCATATATTTT.

The chain has TRBV30 and TRBJ1-2, with 7 bases aligning to TRBD1. The germline V gene encodes CDR1 GTSNPN and CDR2 SVGIG (reference sequence). The CDR3 runs 13 residues. J was trimmed by 7 bases and V by 0 bases; bases with no gene match: 5. In DNA form, the CDR3 reads TGTGCCTGGAGTGTAGGGGGCTCTCGTGGCTACACCTTC. This sequence encodes CAWSVGGSRGYTF. Full variable domain (rest looked up from reference TRBV30 and TRBJ1-2): SQTIHQWPATLVQPVGSPLSLECTVEGTSNPNLYWYRQAAGRGLQLLFYSVGIGQISSEVPQNLSASRPQDRQFILSSKKLLLSDSGFYLCAWSVGGSRGYTFGSGTRLTVV.

This chain uses TRBV9 with TRBJ2-5; D unresolved. The CDR3 covers 15 residues. V was pared by 4 bases and J by 3 bases, with 16 bases between. The V gene's germline CDR1 is SGDLS and CDR2 YYNGEE. CDR3 bases: TGTGCCAGCAGCATCAGTCTAGACGCTAAAGAGACCCAGTACTTC. Translation: CASSISLDAKETQYF.

The rearrangement uses TRBV10-3 and TRBJ2-1, with D uncertain. Germline CDR1 ENHRY, CDR2 SYGVKD. Trimming removed 2 bases from V and 10 bases from J, with 6 bases in between. The CDR3 has 11 residues. Written as DNA, the CDR3 is TGTGCCATCAGTGAGAAACTAGAGCAGTTCTTC. It codes for CAISEKLEQFF.

V usage is TRBV18 and J usage is TRBJ2-2; perhaps TRBD1 as D (6 bases). V was pared by 3 bases and J by 0 bases, with 8 bases between. CDR1 is KGHSH and CDR2 is LQKENI in the germline V gene. The CDR3 sequence is 15 residues long. CDR3 nucleotide sequence: TGTGCCAGCTCACCTAGGGACACGAACACCGGGGAGCTGTTTTTT. Translated: CASSPRDTNTGELFF. Combining the CDR3 with reference TRBV18 and TRBJ2-2 gives the whole variable domain NAGVMQNPRHLVRRRGQEARLRCSPMKGHSHVYWYRQLPEEGLKFMVYLQKENIIDESGMPKERFSAEFPKEGPSILRIQQVVRGDSAAYFCASSPRDTNTGELFFGEGSRLTVL.

This clone was seen a few times. This rearrangement joins TRBV6-5 to TRBJ2-7, with TRBD2 as a possible D gene (6 bases). Germline loops: CDR1 MNHEY, CDR2 SVGAGI. CDR3 length equals 12 residues. Between the trimmed V and J ends, which lost 7 bases and 5 bases, there was a span of 12 bases. DNA of the CDR3: TGTGCCAGCACGGGGGTGGTCCACGAGCAGTACTTC. Encoded protein: CASTGVVHEQYF.

This chain links TRBV20-1 with TRBJ2-1; the D is unclear. The CDR3 sequence is 11 residues long. Germline V gives CDR1 DFQATT, CDR2 SNEGSKA (reference sequence). Trimming took off 5 bases at V and 6 bases at J, with 8 bases between the two ends. The CDR3 loop is CSAWPGNEQFF. The DNA of the CDR3 is TGCAGTGCTTGGCCGGGCAATGAGCAGTTCTTC.

The V gene is TRBV7-2, the J gene TRBJ2-7; TRBD2 matches 11 bases. The V segment lost 6 bases and the J segment 3 bases; nucleotides outside the gene matches: 4. CDR1 and CDR2 from the germline V gene are SGHTA and FQGNSA. The CDR3 has 14 amino acids. The CDR3 loop is CASRSGLAVYEQYF. The CDR3, as DNA: TGTGCCAGCAGATCGGGACTAGCGGTCTACGAGCAGTACTTC.

This chain links TRBV28 with TRBJ2-1; 7 positions agree with TRBD1. V dropped 6 bases and J dropped 8; count of bases not matched to a gene: 10. From germline, CDR1 is MDHEN and CDR2 SYDVKM. This CDR3 contains 14 residues. CDR3 DNA sequence: TGTGCCAGCAGGTGGACGACAGGGACCCATGAGCAGTTCTTC. Translated: CASRWTTGTHEQFF. The full variable domain, its missing parts supplied by reference TRBV28 and TRBJ2-1, is DVKVTQSSRYLVKRTGEKVFLECVQDMDHENMFWYRQDPGLGLRLIYFSYDVKMKEKGDIPEGYSVSREKKERFSLILESASTNQTSMYLCASRWTTGTHEQFFGPGTRLTVL.

The chain links TRBV27 to TRBJ1-1; unclear D gene. The CDR3 length is 14 residues. The germline CDR1 and CDR2 sequences are MNHEY and SMNVEV (reference sequence). With 8 bases removed from V and 1 base from J, the gap between germline ends came to 14 bases. CDR3 loop: CASRPSVRNTEAFF. The DNA of the CDR3 is TGTGCCAGCCGCCCTTCCGTGAGGAACACTGAAGCTTTCTTT.

V usage is TRBV7-2 and J usage is TRBJ1-1; D unclear. The CDR3 runs to 13 residues. V lost 4 bases, J lost 1 base, and 7 bases lay in between. CDR1 is SGHTA and CDR2 is FQGNSA in the germline V gene. Written as DNA, the CDR3 is TGTGCCAGCAGCTCCGCAGGGAACACTGAAGCTTTCTTT. This codes for CASSSAGNTEAFF.

The V and J genes are TRBV7-2 and TRBJ2-7, with 7 bases that match TRBD1. This CDR3 has 16 residues. The germline CDR1 and CDR2 sequences are SGHTA and FQGNSA. Unmatched junction bases numbered 12, after V lost 6 bases and J lost 1 base. CDR3 in amino acids: CASRRTGLDFSYEQYF. The CDR3 nucleotides read TGTGCCAGCAGACGGACAGGTTTAGACTTTTCCTACGAGCAGTACTTC.

The chain couples TRBV5-4 to TRBJ2-5, with 9 nucleotides matching TRBD2. The J call may be incorrect, as the DNA end agrees better with TRBJ2-7. The CDR3 covers 16 residues. CDR1 is SGHNT and CDR2 is YYREEE in the germline V gene (reference sequence). The CDR3: CASSSLIAGASYEQYF. DNA of the CDR3: TGTGCCAGCAGCTCGTTGATAGCGGGGGCCTCCTACGAGCAGTACTTC.

The chain recombines TRBV10-3 with TRBJ1-1; no reliable D call. Trimming took 4 bases from V and 0 from J, leaving 9 bases between them. The germline V gene has CDR1 ENHRY and CDR2 SYGVKD. This CDR3 is built from 14 residues. The CDR3 here is CAISASNMNTEAFF. CDR3 DNA: TGTGCCATCAGTGCTAGCAACATGAACACTGAAGCTTTCTTT.

The chain has TRBV11-2 and TRBJ2-1; TRBD2 matches at 8 bases. V was pared by 2 bases and J by 3 bases, with 9 bases of the junction left unmatched. Per the germline V gene, CDR1 is SGHAT and CDR2 is FQNNGV. This CDR3 has 17 residues. The CDR3 loop reads CASSLRSGGIFYNEQFF. The CDR3, as DNA: TGTGCCAGCAGCTTACGAAGCGGGGGCATTTTCTACAATGAGCAGTTCTTC.

This clone was counted a few times. The chain has TRBV9 and TRBJ1-1; D might be TRBD1 (5 bases). Trimming took off 4 bases at V and 5 bases at J, with 9 bases between the two ends. Germline-derived CDR1 and CDR2 are SGDLS and YYNGEE. This CDR3 spans 12 amino acids. The CDR3 region is CASSPRQTEAFF. CDR3 DNA: TGTGCCAGCAGCCCCCGACAGACTGAAGCTTTCTTT.

This clone was seen a few times. The V gene is TRBV5-1, the J gene TRBJ2-7; 7 positions match TRBD1. The CDR3 contains 16 residues. Germline CDR1 reads SGHRS; CDR2 reads YFSETQ. Losses at the gene ends were 4 bases for V and 6 bases for J; bases not matched to a gene: 16. The CDR3 bases are TGCGCCAGCAGCAACAAGACGGGACAGCAGTCTGGCGAGCAGTACTTC. Protein: CASSNKTGQQSGEQYF.

The rearrangement joins TRBV6-5 to TRBJ1-5; D ambiguous. Trimming left V 6 bases short and J 5 bases short, with 11 bases between. The CDR3 totals 13 residues. Germline CDR1 and CDR2: MNHEY and SVGAGI. CDR3: CASRPHVYQPQHF. The DNA of the CDR3 is TGTGCCAGCAGACCACACGTTTATCAGCCCCAGCATTTT.

The V call is TRBV20-1, the J call TRBJ1-2; D not certain. CDR1 DFQATT and CDR2 SNEGSKA come from the germline V gene (reference sequence). This CDR3 contains 11 residues. The V end was cut by 5 bases, the J end by 6 bases, with 10 bases between. The CDR3 nucleotides read TGCAGTGCTTCGCCGAGAAATGGCTACACCTTC. It translates to CSASPRNGYTF.

The J gene is TRBJ1-4, the V gene TRBV15, with 7 bases identical to TRBD1. The trim removed 3 bases at V and 8 bases at J, leaving 9 bases unmatched. The CDR3 length is 15 residues. Germline CDR1 and CDR2: LNHNV and YYDKDF (reference sequence). CDR3 in DNA: TGTGCCACCAGCAGGTCGACAGGGTTTGAGGAAAAACTGTTTTTT. This codes for CATSRSTGFEEKLFF. Looking up the rest from reference TRBV15 and TRBJ1-4 gives the full variable domain: DAMVIQNPRYQVTQFGKPVTLSCSQTLNHNVMYWYQQKSSQAPKLLFHYYDKDFNNEADTPDNFQSRRPNTSFCFLDIRSPGLGDTAMYLCATSRSTGFEEKLFFGSGTQLSVL.

The gene calls are TRBV30 and TRBJ1-1, with 8 bases that match TRBD1. The germline V gene has CDR1 GTSNPN and CDR2 SVGIG (reference sequence). V was pared by 4 bases and J by 1 base, with 8 bases of the junction left unmatched. The CDR3 is 15 residues long. CDR3 in DNA: TGTGCCTGGAAAGGGACAGGCACCGCGAACACTGAAGCTTTCTTT. It translates to CAWKGTGTANTEAFF.

This chain uses TRBV9 with TRBJ1-1, with D uncertain. CDR3 length: 13 residues. V lost 5 bases, J lost 1 base, and 9 bases lay in between. Germline assignment: CDR1 SGDLS and CDR2 YYNGEE. This CDR3 reads CASSGDWNTEAFF. DNA of the CDR3: TGTGCCAGCAGTGGAGACTGGAACACTGAAGCTTTCTTT.

V and J are TRBV9 and TRBJ2-1; TRBD1 agrees at 8 bases. CDR3 length: 16 residues. CDR1 is SGDLS and CDR2 is YYNGEE in the germline V gene. V shed 4 bases, J shed 0 bases, and the junction held 6 bases outside the gene matches. CDR3 residues: CASSPGGLLSYNEQFF. DNA of the CDR3: TGTGCCAGCAGCCCAGGGGGCTTACTCTCCTACAATGAGCAGTTCTTC. Looking up the rest from reference TRBV9 and TRBJ2-1 gives the full variable domain: DSGVTQTPKHLITATGQRVTLRCSPRSGDLSVYWYQQSLDQGLQFLIQYYNGEERAKGNILERFSAQQFPDLHSELNLSSLELGDSALYFCASSPGGLLSYNEQFFGPGTRLTVL.

This clone was recorded only once. The chain links TRBV11-2 to TRBJ1-5; maybe TRBD1 (6 bases). The V end lost 5 bases, the J end lost 1 base, and 18 bases lay between the germline ends. Germline assignment: CDR1 SGHAT and CDR2 FQNNGV. The CDR3 runs 17 residues. CDR3 loop: CASSPGRGAKSNQPQHF. Written as DNA, the CDR3 is TGTGCCAGCAGCCCAGGGAGGGGGGCTAAAAGCAATCAGCCCCAGCATTTT.

The chain carries TRBV2 and TRBJ1-2; 8 bases match TRBD1. The CDR3 runs 14 residues. The V segment lost 7 bases and the J segment 6 bases; nucleotides outside the gene matches: 10. Germline lookup yields CDR1 SNHLY and CDR2 FYNNEI. The CDR3 reads CASMEDRARDGYTF. CDR3 coding DNA: TGTGCCAGCATGGAGGACAGGGCTAGAGATGGCTACACCTTC.

V and J are TRBV27 and TRBJ2-2; no firm D call. This CDR3 spans 16 amino acids. The V gene's germline CDR1 is MNHEY and CDR2 SMNVEV (reference sequence). With 3 bases removed from V and 4 bases from J, the gap between germline ends came to 15 bases. In DNA, the CDR3 is TGTGCCAGCAGTTTTTTGACTCCACGTGGCACCGGGGAGCTGTTTTTT. Translated, it gives CASSFLTPRGTGELFF.